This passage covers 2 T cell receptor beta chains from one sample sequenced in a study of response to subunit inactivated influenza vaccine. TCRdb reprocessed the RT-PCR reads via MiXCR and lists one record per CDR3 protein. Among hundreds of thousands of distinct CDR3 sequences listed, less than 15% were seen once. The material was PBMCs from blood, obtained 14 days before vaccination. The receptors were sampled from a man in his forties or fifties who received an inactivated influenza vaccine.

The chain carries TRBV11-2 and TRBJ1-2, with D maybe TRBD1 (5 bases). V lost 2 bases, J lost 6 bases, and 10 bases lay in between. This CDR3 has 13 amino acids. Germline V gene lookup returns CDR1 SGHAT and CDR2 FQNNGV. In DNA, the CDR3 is TGTGCCAGCAGCTTATACATGGGGGATGGCTACACCTTC. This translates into CASSLYMGDGYTF.

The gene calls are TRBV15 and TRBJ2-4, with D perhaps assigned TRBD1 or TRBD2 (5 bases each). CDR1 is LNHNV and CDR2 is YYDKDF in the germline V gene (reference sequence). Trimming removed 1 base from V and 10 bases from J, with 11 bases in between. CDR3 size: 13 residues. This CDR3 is CATSRVEGWIQYF. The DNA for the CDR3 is TGTGCCACCAGCAGAGTAGAGGGGTGGATTCAGTACTTC. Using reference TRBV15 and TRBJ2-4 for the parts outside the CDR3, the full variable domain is DAMVIQNPRYQVTQFGKPVTLSCSQTLNHNVMYWYQQKSSQAPKLLFHYYDKDFNNEADTPDNFQSRRPNTSFCFLDIRSPGLGDTAMYLCATSRVEGWIQYFGAGTRLSVL.